This TCR beta chain was observed in a study of blood T cell repertoires in COVID-19. Assay: immunoSEQ multiplex PCR; the TCRdb copy retains only in-frame clones and omits some. This sample has about 88,000 clones, with approximately 88% found just once. The germline V gene has CDR1 SNHLY and CDR2 FYNNEI. The CDR3 is made up of 13 amino acids. V gave up 6 bases and J gave up 9 bases; unmatched junction bases: 4. Source material: peripheral blood. This receptor was taken from a man of 80 years or more with acute or convalescent COVID-19. This rearrangement joins TRBV2 to TRBJ1-6; 8 positions agree with TRBD1. The chain's CDR3 is CASRTGASSPLHF. For the CDR3, the DNA is TGTGCCAGCAGGACAGGGGCGAGTTCACCCCTCCACTTT.